The TCR beta chain under discussion was sequenced for a study of blood T cell repertoires in COVID-19. Study in general: Acute-phase and convalescent COVID-19 samples originated in the United States, Italy and Spain. PBMCs, B-cell-depleted T cells, or T cells provided the cDNA or gDNA that made up the material.

This clone appeared once. Here immunoSEQ multiplex PCR was the method, and the copy in TCRdb shows in-frame clones only, minus some. The sample includes roughly 150,000 clones, about 85% of them seen just once. The length of the CDR3 is 12 residues. Sequencing input: peripheral blood. This clonotype originated in a woman between 65 and 79 years old with acute or convalescent COVID-19. This chain joins TRBV23-1 and TRBJ1-1; TRBD1 might be the D (5 bases). TRBV23-1 is known as an ORF, though its function is uncertain. CDR3 sequence (DNA): TGCCCCGACCGTCGGGGGACCACTGAAGCTTTCTTT. This encodes CPDRRGTTEAFF.